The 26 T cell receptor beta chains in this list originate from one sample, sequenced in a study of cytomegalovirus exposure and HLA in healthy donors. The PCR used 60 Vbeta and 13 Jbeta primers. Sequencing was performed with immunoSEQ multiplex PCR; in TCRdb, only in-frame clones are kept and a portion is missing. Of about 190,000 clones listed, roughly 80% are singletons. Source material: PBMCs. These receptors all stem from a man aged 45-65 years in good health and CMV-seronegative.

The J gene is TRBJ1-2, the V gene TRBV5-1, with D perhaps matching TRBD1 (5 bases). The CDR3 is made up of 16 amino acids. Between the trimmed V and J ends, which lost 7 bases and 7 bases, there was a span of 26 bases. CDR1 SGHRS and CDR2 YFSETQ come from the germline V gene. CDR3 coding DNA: TGCGCCAGCCAACCCGAATCCGGGACTGTCTTGCCTGGCTACACCTTC. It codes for CASQPESGTVLPGYTF.

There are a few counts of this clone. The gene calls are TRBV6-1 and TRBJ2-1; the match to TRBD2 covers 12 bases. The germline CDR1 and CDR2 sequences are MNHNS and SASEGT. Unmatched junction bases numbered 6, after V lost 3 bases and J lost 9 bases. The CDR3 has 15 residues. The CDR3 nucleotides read TGTGCCAGCAGTGAGTCTAGCGGGGGGGCTGGTGAGCAGTTCTTC. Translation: CASSESSGGAGEQFF.

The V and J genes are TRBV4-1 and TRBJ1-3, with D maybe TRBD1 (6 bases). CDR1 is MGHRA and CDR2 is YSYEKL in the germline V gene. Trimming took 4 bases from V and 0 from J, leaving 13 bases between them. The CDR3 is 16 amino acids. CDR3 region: CASSPQRGFSGNTIYF. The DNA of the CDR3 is TGCGCCAGCAGCCCCCAGAGGGGGTTCTCTGGAAACACCATATATTTT.

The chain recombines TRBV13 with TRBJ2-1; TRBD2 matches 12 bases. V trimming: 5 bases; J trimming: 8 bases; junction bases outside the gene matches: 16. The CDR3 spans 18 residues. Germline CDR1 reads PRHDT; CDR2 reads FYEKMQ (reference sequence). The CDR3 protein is CASSLNLAGGPSLDEQFF. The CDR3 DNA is TGTGCCAGCAGCCTCAACCTAGCGGGGGGGCCTTCCTTGGATGAGCAGTTCTTC.

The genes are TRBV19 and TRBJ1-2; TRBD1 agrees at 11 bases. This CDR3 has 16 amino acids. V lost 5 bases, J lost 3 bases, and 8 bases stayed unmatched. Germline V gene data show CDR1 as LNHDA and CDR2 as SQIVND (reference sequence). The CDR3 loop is CASSPGTGGNDYGYTF. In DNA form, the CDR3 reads TGTGCCAGTAGTCCGGGGACAGGGGGAAACGACTATGGCTACACCTTC.

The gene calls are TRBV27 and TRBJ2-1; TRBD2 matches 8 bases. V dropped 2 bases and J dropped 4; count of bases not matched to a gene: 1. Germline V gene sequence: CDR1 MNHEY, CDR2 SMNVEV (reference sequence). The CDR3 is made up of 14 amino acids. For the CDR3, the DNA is TGTGCCAGCAGTTTAACGGGGGGGTACAATGAGCAGTTCTTC. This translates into CASSLTGGYNEQFF.

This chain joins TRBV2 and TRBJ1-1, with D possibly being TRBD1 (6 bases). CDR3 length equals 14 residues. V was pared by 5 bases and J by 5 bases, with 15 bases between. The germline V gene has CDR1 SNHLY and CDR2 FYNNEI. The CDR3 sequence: CASSFQGWDTEAFF. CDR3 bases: TGTGCCAGCAGTTTCCAGGGGTGGGATACTGAAGCTTTCTTT.

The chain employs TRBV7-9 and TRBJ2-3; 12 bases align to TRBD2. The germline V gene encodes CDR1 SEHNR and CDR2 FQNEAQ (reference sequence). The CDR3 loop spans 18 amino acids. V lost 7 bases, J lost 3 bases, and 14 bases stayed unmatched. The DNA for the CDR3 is TGTGCCAGCACTCTGGGGCTAGCGGGGGGGCCGGGTACAGATACGCAGTATTTT. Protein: CASTLGLAGGPGTDTQYF.

For the CDR3, the DNA is TGTGCCAGCAGTTCCTGGACAGGGGAATCCGAGCAGTACTTC. It specifies CASSSWTGESEQYF. This sequence joins TRBV6-5 and TRBJ2-7, with 9 positions matching TRBD1. With V trimmed by 4 bases and J by 6 bases, 7 bases remained unmatched. The CDR3 spans 14 residues. Germline V CDR1 and CDR2: MNHEY, SVGAGI.

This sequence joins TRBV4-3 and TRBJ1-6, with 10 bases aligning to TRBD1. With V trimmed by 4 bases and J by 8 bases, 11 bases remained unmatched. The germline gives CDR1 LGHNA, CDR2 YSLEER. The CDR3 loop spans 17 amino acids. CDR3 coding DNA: TGCGCCAGCAGCCCCCAACTCCCGACAGGGGGCTATTCACCCCTCCACTTT. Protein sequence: CASSPQLPTGGYSPLHF.

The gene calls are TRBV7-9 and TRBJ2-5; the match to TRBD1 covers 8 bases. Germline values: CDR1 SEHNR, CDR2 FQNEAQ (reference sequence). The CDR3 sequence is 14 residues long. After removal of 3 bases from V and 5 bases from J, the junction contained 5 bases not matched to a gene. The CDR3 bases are TGTGCCAGCAGCTTGACAGGGGTGGGCGAGACCCAGTACTTC. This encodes CASSLTGVGETQYF.

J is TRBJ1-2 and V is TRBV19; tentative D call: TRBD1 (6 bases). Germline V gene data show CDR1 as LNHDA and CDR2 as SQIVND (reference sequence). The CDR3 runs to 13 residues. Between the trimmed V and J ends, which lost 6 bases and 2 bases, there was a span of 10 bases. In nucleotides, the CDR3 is TGTGCCAGTAGATTCAGGGGAAACTATGGCTACACCTTC. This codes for CASRFRGNYGYTF.

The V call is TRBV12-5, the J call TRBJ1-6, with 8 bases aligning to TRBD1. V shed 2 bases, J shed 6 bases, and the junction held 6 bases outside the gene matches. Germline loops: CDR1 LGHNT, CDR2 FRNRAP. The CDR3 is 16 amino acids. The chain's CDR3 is CASGLTHGQGNSPLHF. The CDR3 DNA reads TGTGCTAGTGGTTTGACCCATGGACAGGGTAATTCACCCCTCCACTTT.

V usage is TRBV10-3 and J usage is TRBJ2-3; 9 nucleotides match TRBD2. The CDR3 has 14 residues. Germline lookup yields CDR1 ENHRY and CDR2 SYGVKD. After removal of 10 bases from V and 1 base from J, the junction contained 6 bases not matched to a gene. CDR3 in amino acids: CATEAGGRTDTQYF. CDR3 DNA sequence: TGTGCCACAGAAGCGGGGGGCCGCACAGATACGCAGTATTTT.

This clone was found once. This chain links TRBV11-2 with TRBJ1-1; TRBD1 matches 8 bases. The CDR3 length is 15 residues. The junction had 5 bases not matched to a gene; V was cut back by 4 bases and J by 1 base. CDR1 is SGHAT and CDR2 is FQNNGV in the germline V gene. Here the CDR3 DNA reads TGTGCCAGCAGCTCTCGGACAGGGCAGAACACTGAAGCTTTCTTT. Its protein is CASSSRTGQNTEAFF.

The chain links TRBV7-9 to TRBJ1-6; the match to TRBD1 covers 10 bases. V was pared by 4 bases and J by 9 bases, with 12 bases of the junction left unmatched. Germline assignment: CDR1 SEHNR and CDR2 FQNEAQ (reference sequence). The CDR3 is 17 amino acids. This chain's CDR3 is CASSSWPGQGLGSPLHF. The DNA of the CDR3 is TGTGCCAGCAGCTCCTGGCCGGGACAGGGGTTGGGTTCACCCCTCCACTTT.

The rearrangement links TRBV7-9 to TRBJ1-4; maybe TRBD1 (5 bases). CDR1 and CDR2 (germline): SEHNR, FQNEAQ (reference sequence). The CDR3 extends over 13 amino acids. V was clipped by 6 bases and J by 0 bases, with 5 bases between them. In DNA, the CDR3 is TGTGCCAGCAGGACAGCAACTAATGAAAAACTGTTTTTT. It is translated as CASRTATNEKLFF.

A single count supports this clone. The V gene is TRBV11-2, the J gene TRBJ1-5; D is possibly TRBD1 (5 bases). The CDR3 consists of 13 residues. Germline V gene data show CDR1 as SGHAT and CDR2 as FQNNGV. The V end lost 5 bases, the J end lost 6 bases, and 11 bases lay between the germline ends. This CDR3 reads CASSPGLLQPQHF. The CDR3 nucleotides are TGTGCCAGCAGCCCGGGACTGCTTCAGCCCCAGCATTTT.

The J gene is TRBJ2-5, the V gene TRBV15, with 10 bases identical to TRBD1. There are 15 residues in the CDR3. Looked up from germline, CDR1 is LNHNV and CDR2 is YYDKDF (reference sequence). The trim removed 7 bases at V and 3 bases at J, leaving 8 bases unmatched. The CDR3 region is CATTPIGQGEETQYF. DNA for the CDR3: TGTGCCACCACCCCGATAGGACAGGGGGAAGAGACCCAGTACTTC. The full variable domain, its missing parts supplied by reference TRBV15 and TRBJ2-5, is DAMVIQNPRYQVTQFGKPVTLSCSQTLNHNVMYWYQQKSSQAPKLLFHYYDKDFNNEADTPDNFQSRRPNTSFCFLDIRSPGLGDTAMYLCATTPIGQGEETQYFGPGTRLLVL.

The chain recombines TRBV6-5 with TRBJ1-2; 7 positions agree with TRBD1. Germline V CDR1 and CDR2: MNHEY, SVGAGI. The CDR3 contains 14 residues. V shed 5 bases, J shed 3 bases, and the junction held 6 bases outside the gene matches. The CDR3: CASSLDRDDYGYTF. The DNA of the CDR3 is TGTGCCAGCAGTCTCGACAGGGATGACTATGGCTACACCTTC.

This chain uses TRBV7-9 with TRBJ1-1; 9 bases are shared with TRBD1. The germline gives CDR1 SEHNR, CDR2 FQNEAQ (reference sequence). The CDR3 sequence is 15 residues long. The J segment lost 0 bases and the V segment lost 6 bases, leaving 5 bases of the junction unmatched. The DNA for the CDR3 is TGTGCCAGCAGTCACAGGGGGCTCTTGAACACTGAAGCTTTCTTT. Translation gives CASSHRGLLNTEAFF.

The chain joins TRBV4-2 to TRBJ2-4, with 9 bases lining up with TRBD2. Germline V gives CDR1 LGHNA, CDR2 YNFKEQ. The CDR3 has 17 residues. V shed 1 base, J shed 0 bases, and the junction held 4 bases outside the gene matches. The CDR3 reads CASSQGSGGPAKNIQYF. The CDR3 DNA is TGTGCCAGCAGCCAAGGGAGCGGGGGGCCAGCCAAAAACATTCAGTACTTC.

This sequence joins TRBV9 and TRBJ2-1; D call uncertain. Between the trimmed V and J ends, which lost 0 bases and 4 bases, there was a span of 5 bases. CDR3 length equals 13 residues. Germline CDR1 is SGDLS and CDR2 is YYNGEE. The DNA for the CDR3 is TGTGCCAGCAGCGTAGGAGTGTACAATGAGCAGTTCTTC. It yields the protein CASSVGVYNEQFF. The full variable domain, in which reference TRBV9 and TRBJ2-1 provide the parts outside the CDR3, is DSGVTQTPKHLITATGQRVTLRCSPRSGDLSVYWYQQSLDQGLQFLIQYYNGEERAKGNILERFSAQQFPDLHSELNLSSLELGDSALYFCASSVGVYNEQFFGPGTRLTVL.

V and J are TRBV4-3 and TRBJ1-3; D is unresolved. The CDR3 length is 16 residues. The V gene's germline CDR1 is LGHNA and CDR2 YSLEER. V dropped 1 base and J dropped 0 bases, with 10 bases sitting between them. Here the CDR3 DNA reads TGCGCCAGCAGCCAAGCTAGAAGCTACTCTGGAAACACCATATATTTT. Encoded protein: CASSQARSYSGNTIYF.

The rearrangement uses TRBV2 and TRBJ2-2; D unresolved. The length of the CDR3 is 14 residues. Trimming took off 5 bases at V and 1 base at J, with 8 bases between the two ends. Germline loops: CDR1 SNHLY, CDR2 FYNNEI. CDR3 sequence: CASSIQQNTGELFF. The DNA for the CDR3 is TGTGCCAGCAGTATACAGCAGAACACCGGGGAGCTGTTTTTT.

CDR3 nucleotides: TGTGCCAGCAGCCCCCAGGGCTACCCCCCGAAAGAGACCCAGTACTTC. This sequence encodes CASSPQGYPPKETQYF. The chain employs TRBV11-2 and TRBJ2-5; TRBD1 might be the D (5 bases). The CDR3 is 16 amino acids. CDR1 and CDR2 from the germline V gene are SGHAT and FQNNGV. V was cut by 5 bases and J by 3 bases, with 19 bases left in between.